This TCR beta chain was found in a study of response to subunit inactivated influenza vaccine. Study conclusions and caveats: It was the authors' suggestion that each seasonal influenza vaccination recruits few new T cells.

Concerning this clonotype: The antigen is unknown.

CDR3 length: 13 residues. Trimming took off 1 base at V and 2 bases at J, with 8 bases between the two ends. Germline V gene lookup returns CDR1 DFQATT and CDR2 SNEGSKA (reference sequence). Each CDR3 protein gets one entry after TCRdb re-called the RT-PCR reads with MiXCR. This sample has hundreds of thousands of distinct CDR3 sequences, with around 8% found just once. V gene TRBV20-1 combines with J gene TRBJ1-1; D remains unclear. This clonotype was obtained from a man aged 50 to 75 who received an inactivated influenza vaccine. This specimen consisted of PBMCs from blood, obtained about 23 months after vaccination. CDR3 amino acids: CSARVAGNTEAFF. The CDR3 DNA is TGCAGTGCTAGAGTGGCCGGTAACACTGAAGCTTTCTTT.